The source of this T cell receptor beta chain is a study of regulatory T cells in long-lasting Graves disease (TCRdb year 2021). The study in broad terms: In the newly diagnosed Graves' disease group, patients had been taking antithyroid drugs for less than 3 months. Persistent Graves' disease patients were compared with newly diagnosed Graves' disease patients by peripheral blood TCR sequencing and RNA sequencing. The study took place in China and was registered as a clinical trial. A total of about 35 samples underwent TCR sequencing, from 13 patients with persistent Graves' disease and some 20 patients with newly diagnosed Graves' disease.

The library was prepared using multiplex PCR. The data were produced on an Illumina HiSeq 4000. TCR beta libraries were built with iRepertoire HTBI primers and Arm-PCR amplification of CDR3 regions. Before sequencing, the PCR products went through gel purification. The study's own analysis went as follows. A total of some 60 TRBV and 14 TRBJ segments were identified across samples and were used for gene usage analysis of CDR3 amino acid clonotypes. COPE and FqMerger were used to merge filtered high-quality paired reads into contigs. BLAST was used to align contigs to IMGT TRBV, TRBD and TRBJ reference genes, with CDR3 defined following IMGT. Highly expanded clones were defined as clonotypes with a frequency above 0.1%. Shannon entropy served as the measure of repertoire diversity, while the Gini coefficient captured V-J evenness. A clonotype was considered public if more than one individual shared it. TCRdb took the public reads, trimmed them with fastp at Q25, ran MiXCR for clone calling and kept in-frame beta chains. Every CDR3 protein is listed once, alongside the most common genes and DNA of its rows. Clone size and V and J calls follow TCRdb, not the original study. In this sample the table shows roughly 420,000 distinct CDR3 sequences, about a sixth of which occur a single time. Clones ranked in the top ten supply about 10% of the sample.

Regarding this clonotype: Its antigen remains unidentified. Base qualities are not provided; no much larger clone lies one nucleotide away.

The time point label for this specimen denotes: newly diagnosed GD, antithyroid drugs for less than 3 months. For both TCR sequencing and RNA sequencing, RNA was extracted from PBMCs in TRIzol. The diagnosis of Graves' disease followed American Thyroid Association guidelines. Patients for the study were recruited at an endocrinology department in Xi'an, China. From each patient, 7.5 to 9.5 milliliters of peripheral blood was collected into an EDTA anticoagulant tube. Ficoll Paque Plus density gradient separation was used to isolate PBMCs, and no further T cell sorting was done. An Agilent 2100 Bioanalyzer and agarose gel were used to check RNA quality, and a NanoDrop 2000 was used to measure RNA concentration. Broad study findings and their caveats: Patients with persistent disease shared more public clonotypes (fewer than 3,000) than newly diagnosed patients did (approximately 1,000). TRBV28, TRBJ1-2 and TRBJ2-5 were preferentially used in persistent disease, while TRBV20-1 and TRBJ2-1 were favored in newly diagnosed disease. As a limitation, the authors acknowledged that the small sample size may reduce accuracy. Only peripheral blood was studied, because thyroid tissue, the primary lesion, was inaccessible. Compared with newly diagnosed patients, persistent Graves' disease patients had lower TCR Shannon entropy and fewer highly expanded clones, which suggests clonal expansion. Only the TCR beta chain was sequenced and analyzed.

Sequences SGHRS (CDR1) and YFSETQ (CDR2) are obtained from the germline V gene. V is pared back by 3 bases and J by 4 bases, with 15 bases lying between the germline termini. The CDR3 sequence holds 15 residues, the cysteine and phenylalanine included. Just CDR3 DNA is preserved here, 45 bases in frame from base 1. This same sample was also taken into another study, of T cells in Graves' hyperthyroidism and ophthalmopathy. Looking at the second paper: Stable Graves' hyperthyroidism was defined as the absence of progression to ophthalmopathy over 18 months of follow-up. Hyperthyroidism patients were newly diagnosed, with disease duration under 2 months, and aged 18 to 65 years. Exclusion was applied to patients with uncontrolled infections, other autoimmune diseases, pregnancy or lactation. Diagnoses relied on clinical symptoms, serum thyroxine and TRAb, thyroid ultrasound and orbital computed tomography. The TCR CDR3 was subjected to a first round of RT-PCR using the HTBI primer set and the Qiagen OneStep RT-PCR kit. Blood samples also contained most of the expanded thyroid clonotypes (frequency above 0.001), which suggests that blood repertoires may reflect thyroid immune responses. In cross-validation, a model built on a 13 V-J signature told ophthalmopathy apart from stable hyperthyroidism with less than 90% sensitivity and approximately 81% specificity, and in testing the same model reached 80%/75%. During validation, the model predicted progression to ophthalmopathy a median of roughly 7.1 months ahead of onset, with just under 71% sensitivity and more than 72% specificity. A discovery cohort of about 96 patients, roughly 45 with Graves' ophthalmopathy and 57 with stable Graves' hyperthyroidism, was used to find distinguishing TCR V-J signatures. An independent validation cohort of under 20 hyperthyroidism patients and 17 patients who later progressed to ophthalmopathy tested prospective prediction of ophthalmopathy. The 95 to 100 discovery patients were divided at random into training and test sets in a 7:3 ratio. In addition, the study compared T-cell repertoires in thyroid tissue and in blood from six Graves' hyperthyroidism patients. Following sampling, methimazole starting at 30 mg daily was given to hyperthyroidism patients, and high-dose intravenous methylprednisolone was given to ophthalmopathy patients. Libraries were constructed in a second round of multiplex PCR, after which size selection and purification were carried out. Paired-end sequencing of the libraries was performed with 100 bp reads on an Illumina HiSeq2000. SOAPnuke was used to process the raw data, throwing out any read that contained adapters or uncalled bases, had a mean Phred below 15, or lacked an exact constant-primer or identifier match. High-quality paired reads were merged with COPE v1.2.5, and unique nucleotide sequences were defined as clonotypes. MiTCR v1.1 was used to align the clonotypes against IMGT TRBV, TRBD and TRBJ reference segments. Analysis was restricted to V-J combinations with a frequency above 0.0001, which covered 99% to 99.2% of repertoires. A TCS score was defined as the ratio of F50 (clonal expansion) to E x V (chaos), with BLOSUM62-based TCRdist applied between CDR3 peptides within each V-J. Welch's t-statistics and random forest reduced 500 to 650 V-J features to roughly 13, which were used in a naive Bayes classifier (R e1071). Sample size was not statistically predetermined, and blinding of investigators to group allocation was not performed. According to the paper, TCR Vbeta CDR3 sequencing was carried out on around 140 peripheral blood samples, which came from approximately 43 ophthalmopathy, 75 to 80 hyperthyroidism and some 17 progressor patients.

The sample in question was peripheral blood mononuclear cells (PBMCs), obtained at new diagnosis, from a patient treated with antithyroid drugs. This receptor was obtained from a woman between 25 and 40 years old with Graves disease. Donor details come from another sample of the same person, matched by shared clones. Recombination connected TRBV5-1 to TRBJ2-3; the D region is possibly TRBD1 or TRBD2, each matching across 5 bases. Read as DNA, the sequence is TGCGCCAGCAGCTCGGGGTCGCAAGGGGCAGATACGCAGTATTTT. Its protein is CASSSGSQGADTQYF.